The entry below gives a single TCR beta chain sequence along with its context. Germline V gene lookup returns CDR1 MNHEY and CDR2 SVGAGI. This CDR3 is built from 12 residues. V was clipped by 8 bases and J by 2 bases, with 10 bases between them. This sample was taken from a study of blood T cell repertoires in COVID-19. About the research overall: The United States, Italy and Spain supplied acute and convalescent COVID-19 samples. PBMCs, B-cell-depleted T cells, or T cells were the source of the cDNA or gDNA that made up the material.

Authors' analysis steps: Amplification of reference gene primers provided the estimated nucleated cell counts. Clones were sequenced by immunoSEQ multiplex PCR, and TCRdb holds only the in-frame ones, with some missing. The DNA gave D and trimming, while V, J and clone size come from that table. The sample consists of roughly 88,000 clones, around 90% of them appearing once. V usage is TRBV6-5 and J usage is TRBJ2-7; D is unresolved. This clonotype was sampled from a woman aged 45-59 years in a cohort sampled during active COVID-19. The sequenced sample was peripheral blood. CDR3 DNA sequence: TGTGCCAGCGCCGGTCCTACCTACGAGCAGTACTTC. Residues: CASAGPTYEQYF.